The clone carrying this T cell receptor (beta chain) was detected only a few times. The assay was immunoSEQ multiplex PCR, and TCRdb's table has in-frame clones only and misses some. The repertoire holds approximately 85,000 clones, with about 94% as singletons. This specimen belongs to a study of technical replicates of blood from several donors. Germline V gene sequence: CDR1 SGHAT, CDR2 FQNNGV. This CDR3 is built from 14 residues. V lost 1 base to trimming and J lost 3 bases, with 7 bases between them. The V gene is TRBV11-2, the J gene TRBJ1-3; D may be TRBD1 (5 bases). The receptor was derived from a human donor in good health. The sequenced sample consisted of T cells isolated from PBMCs. The CDR3 sequence is CASSLARDGNTIYF. Written as DNA, the CDR3 is TGTGCCAGCAGCTTAGCCAGGGATGGAAACACCATATATTTT.